A selection of T cell receptor beta chains follows, all from one sample in a study of a mutant IDH1 vaccine in newly diagnosed glioma. Profiling relied on immunoSEQ multiplex PCR, and the TCRdb table lists in-frame clones only, not all of them. This table holds fewer than 20,000 clones, 80% found once. The sample here was PBMCs, taken from a glioma patient treated with radiotherapy, temozolomide or both. Receptors originate from a middle-aged man with glioma. Each CDR3 is given with its conserved first and last residue. D genes are given only for firm matches. Rows give clone size only sometimes, using once, few, many, or a class for an expanded clone.

clone size,V gene,J gene,D gene,CDR3 DNA,CDR3 protein
few,TRBV7-9,TRBJ1-3,-,TGTGCCAGCAGCTCCGAGTCAGGGGCATCTGGAAACACCATATATTTT,CASSSESGASGNTIYF
-,TRBV29-1,TRBJ2-2,TRBD2,TGCAGCGTCAAACCGCTAGCGGGAGCGGCCGGGGAGCTGTTTTTT,CSVKPLAGAAGELFF
-,TRBV7-9,TRBJ1-2,TRBD1,TGTGCCAGCAGCGCCCGACAGGGGGGAACGAGCTACACCTTC,CASSARQGGTSYTF
once,TRBV7-6,TRBJ2-7,-,TGTGCCAGCAGAGAACAAATCTCAGGCACTCCGGGCGAGCAGTACTTC,CASREQISGTPGEQYF
-,TRBV10-3,TRBJ2-1,-,TGTGCCATCACCTACACTAGAGCGGCTAGGAATGAGCAGTTCTTC,CAITYTRAARNEQFF
-,TRBV7-2,TRBJ2-3,TRBD1,TGTGCCAGCAGCACGACAGGGGGCGCAGATACGCAGTATTTT,CASSTTGGADTQYF
-,TRBV21-1,TRBJ2-1,-,TGTGCCAGCAGCAAAGGTCCCGGGACTAGCGGGAGGCTATCCTACAATGAGCAGTTCTTC,CASSKGPGTSGRLSYNEQFF
-,TRBV6-1,TRBJ2-5,-,TGTGCCAGCACCTGGGAGAGGGAGACCCAGTACTTC,CASTWERETQYF
-,TRBV14,TRBJ2-1,TRBD2,TGTGCCAGCAGCCTTCAAGCGGGAGACTCCTACAATGAGCAGTTCTTC,CASSLQAGDSYNEQFF
-,TRBV11-2,TRBJ1-1,-,TGTGCCAGCAGCTTAGTGATGTTGGACACTGAAGCTTTCTTT,CASSLVMLDTEAFF
-,TRBV7-2,TRBJ2-2,TRBD2,TGTGCCAGCAGCTTATTTAGGACTAGCGGTTTCGCCGGGGAGCTGTTTTTT,CASSLFRTSGFAGELFF
-,TRBV21-1,TRBJ2-7,-,TGTGCCAGCAGCCGACTAGTTACCTACGAGCAGTACTTC,CASSRLVTYEQYF
-,TRBV7-9,TRBJ1-1,-,TGTGCCAGCAGCCCTTGGACAGAAGAGACTGAAGCTTTCTTT,CASSPWTEETEAFF
few,TRBV18,TRBJ2-7,TRBD1,TGTGCCAGCTCACCACCTGGGACAGGGTCCCCCTACGAGCAGTACTTC,CASSPPGTGSPYEQYF
-,TRBV11-2,TRBJ1-4,-,TGTGCCAGCAGCCCCGCCGGGAGGGTTCGTGAAAAACTGTTTTTT,CASSPAGRVREKLFF
-,TRBV6-1,TRBJ2-7,TRBD2,TGTGCCAGCAGTGAGGGACTAGCGGCCTCCTACGAGCAGTACTTC,CASSEGLAASYEQYF
-,TRBV4-1,TRBJ1-2,-,TGCGCCAGCAGCCAAGATGGAGCGGGGGTGGACGGCTACACCTTC,CASSQDGAGVDGYTF
-,TRBV7-9,TRBJ1-6,TRBD1,TGTGCCAGCAGCTTGGGACAGGGTTTCTATAATTCACCCCTCCACTTT,CASSLGQGFYNSPLHF
-,TRBV7-2,TRBJ2-1,TRBD1,TGTGCCAGCAGCTTATACAGGGGGAATGAGCAGTTCTTC,CASSLYRGNEQFF
-,TRBV2,TRBJ2-7,TRBD2,TGTGCCAGCAGTGTCTCCAAGTATCAGCGGGAGGGCCTCTCCTACGAGCAGTACTTC,CASSVSKYQREGLSYEQYF
-,TRBV5-1,TRBJ2-7,-,TGCGCCAGCACCTGGAACGAGCAGTACTTC,CASTWNEQYF
once,TRBV29-1,TRBJ2-1,-,TGCAGCGTTGGCTACAATGAGCAGTTCTTC,CSVGYNEQFF
-,TRBV27,TRBJ1-4,TRBD1,TGTGCCAGCAGTCGACGGACAGGGGAAAAACTGTTTTTT,CASSRRTGEKLFF